This T cell receptor (beta chain) was retrieved from a study of T cells in localized non-small cell lung cancer. Study conclusions and caveats: Adjacent uninvolved lung tissue had the highest T cell clonality, exceeding tumor. Appearance in adjacent lung was seen for a median around 55 of the top 100 tumor clones. Because only a single region of the tumor was sequenced, heterogeneity remains possible. Elevated circulating T cell density in blood was associated with longer overall survival.

Sequencing was performed with immunoSEQ multiplex PCR; in TCRdb, only in-frame clones are kept and a portion is missing. The data show under 35,000 clones, with approximately 90% seen just once and roughly 10% held by the top ten. The CDR3 runs 14 residues. Trimming took 4 bases from V and 1 from J, leaving 11 bases between them. Germline loops: CDR1 SGHRS, CDR2 YFSETQ. On this clone itself: Its specificity is not known.

The rearrangement joins TRBV5-1 to TRBJ1-1; D possibly corresponds to TRBD1 (5 bases). This receptor was obtained from a female donor aged 60 or older with stage II lung adenocarcinoma. This material consisted of peripheral blood mononuclear cells, taken before any cancer treatment. In nucleotides, the CDR3 is TGCGCCAGCAGCCACCCGACAGCGAACACTGAAGCTTTCTTT. Translated, it gives CASSHPTANTEAFF.